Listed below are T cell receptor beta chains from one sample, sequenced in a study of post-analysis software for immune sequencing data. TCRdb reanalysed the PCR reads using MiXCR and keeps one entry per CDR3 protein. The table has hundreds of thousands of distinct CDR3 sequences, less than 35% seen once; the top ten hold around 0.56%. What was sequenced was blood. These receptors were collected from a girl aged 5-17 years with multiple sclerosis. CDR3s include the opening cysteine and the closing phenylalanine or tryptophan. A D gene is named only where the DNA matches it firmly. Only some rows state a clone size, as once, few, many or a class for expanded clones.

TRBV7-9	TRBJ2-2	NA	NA	TGTGCCAGCAGCTTAGCGGGCCGAGCTAACACCGGGGAGCTGTTTTTT	CASSLAGRANTGELFF
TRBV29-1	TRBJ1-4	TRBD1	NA	TGCAGCGTCCTGAAGGACAGGGATGAAGGCGAAAAACTGTTTTTT	CSVLKDRDEGEKLFF
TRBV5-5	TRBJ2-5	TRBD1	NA	TGTGCCAGCAGCTTAGACGCGTCCGGGACAGGGATTCGGGAGACCCAGTACTTC	CASSLDASGTGIRETQYF
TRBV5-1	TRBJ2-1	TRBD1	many	TGCGCCAGCAGCTTGGTCCAGGGGGCCTACAATGAGCAGTTCTTC	CASSLVQGAYNEQFF
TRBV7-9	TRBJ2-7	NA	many	TGTGCCAGCAGCTTACCTGGGACCTACGAGCAGTACTTC	CASSLPGTYEQYF
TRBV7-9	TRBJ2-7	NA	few	TGTGCCAGCAGCTGGATCGGGGAGATGACCTACGAGCAGTACTTC	CASSWIGEMTYEQYF
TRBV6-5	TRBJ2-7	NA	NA	TGTGCCAGCGGAACACCCGGGGCTGGGCAGTACTTC	CASGTPGAGQYF
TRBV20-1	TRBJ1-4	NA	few	TGCAGTGCTAGCCCCAGCAGAGGGCTGGGCACTAATGAAAAACTGTTTTTT	CSASPSRGLGTNEKLFF
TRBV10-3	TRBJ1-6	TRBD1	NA	TGTGCCATCAGCGCCGAGCATGGACAGGGGGATATCTCCCTCCACTTT	CAISAEHGQGDISLHF
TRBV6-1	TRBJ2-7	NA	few	TGTGCCAGCAGCCTCCTGGGGGTTCATGTCGACGAGCAGTACTTC	CASSLLGVHVDEQYF
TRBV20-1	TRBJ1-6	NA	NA	TGCAGTACCCTCGGGACGGAAGATTCACCCCTCCACTTT	CSTLGTEDSPLHF
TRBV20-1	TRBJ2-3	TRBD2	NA	TGCAGTGCGTCTTGGACTAGCGGACGCACAGATACGCAGTATTTT	CSASWTSGRTDTQYF
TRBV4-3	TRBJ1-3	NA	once	TGCGCCAGCAGCCAAGATTCGGAGACAGCTGGAAACACCATATATTTT	CASSQDSETAGNTIYF
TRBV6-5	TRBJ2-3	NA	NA	TGTGCCAGCAGTTACGACGGGGGGCTAGGAGATACGCAGTATTTT	CASSYDGGLGDTQYF
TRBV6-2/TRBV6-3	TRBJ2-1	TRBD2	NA	TGTGCCAGCAGTAGTACCGGGACTAGCGTTTACAATGAGCAGTTCTTC	CASSSTGTSVYNEQFF
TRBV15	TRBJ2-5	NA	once	TGTGCCACCAGCAGAGGGGCAGGCCGAGAGACCCAGTACTTC	CATSRGAGRETQYF